Listed below are T cell receptor beta chains from one sample, sequenced in a study of technical replicates of blood from a few donors. Clones were read by immunoSEQ multiplex PCR, and TCRdb kept only the in-frame ones, dropping some. This repertoire shows 50,000 to 60,000 clones, roughly 94% found once; its top ten account for approximately 2.9%. Sequencing input: PBMCs. The receptors here all came from a human donor in good health. Some clones in this sample may be carry-over from other donors' samples. The conserved cysteine and the conserved F or W are not part of the CDR3 here. Each record gives: clone size, V gene, CDR3 protein. Clone size appears in some rows only: once, few, many, or a class for an expanded clone.

NA TRBV6-1 ASSVILNYGYT
NA TRBV6-5 ASSSPGQGAREQY
NA TRBV7-8 ASSLPKREQY
NA TRBV11-2 ASSPGLAETTDTQY
NA TRBV13 ASSDNRYGYT
NA TRBV9 ASSVGDTQETQY
NA TRBV5-1 ASSQVVGSSYEQY
NA TRBV5-1 ASSPSGGYDEQY
NA TRBV7-8 ASTTGVGETQY
NA TRBV4-3 ASSPGLVVNEQY
NA TRBV7-2 ASSLAPSGRGGGSDTQY
NA TRBV5-4 ASSSVGSGELF
NA TRBV11-1 ASSSAGINNEQF
NA TRBV4-3 ASSQGERLADLGQY
NA TRBV4-1 ASSQDHSNQPQH
NA TRBV7-7 ASSPNPAAGLSTDTQY
NA TRBV5-4 ASSRGLAGGTSTDTQY
NA TRBV7-9 ASSSIFSANNEQF
NA TRBV5-1 ASSLAGSGRQNEQF
NA TRBV5-1 ASSPQRGSTDTQY
NA TRBV7-2 ASKELSSSYEQY
NA TRBV19 ASHSGGIQETQY
NA TRBV7-9 ASSQLAGGHHGEQF
NA TRBV30 AWSGQVGNTIY
NA TRBV30 AWTLPRRQPNYGYT
NA TRBV4-3 ASSRERLAGGGELF
NA TRBV4-2 ASSQAEGLNSEQY
NA TRBV19 ASSMLRLRIMNTEAF
once TRBV6-1 ASSEGLAGSLSYEQY